The 20 T cell receptor beta chains reported below all come from one sample, sequenced in a study of early T cells in non-severe SARS-CoV-2 infection. TCRdb re-called the 5' RACE reads with MiXCR, one entry per CDR3 protein. This sample carries 50,000 or so distinct CDR3 sequences, about 4.2% of them seen once, and the ten largest clones take 6%. Sequencing was carried out using whole blood. Source of these receptors: an adult who was a healthcare worker with PCR-confirmed SARS-CoV-2 infection or an uninfected control (not recorded which).

The V call is TRBV19, the J call TRBJ2-1; TRBD2 matches 10 bases. Looked up from germline, CDR1 is LNHDA and CDR2 is SQIVND (reference sequence). The CDR3 spans 17 residues. V was pared by 3 bases and J by 4 bases, with 9 bases of the junction left unmatched. CDR3 loop: CASSMFGTSERYNEQFF. The CDR3 coding sequence is TGTGCCAGTAGTATGTTCGGGACTAGCGAGAGATACAATGAGCAGTTCTTC.

Ten or more counts support this clonotype. The chain uses TRBV3-1 and TRBJ2-7; TRBD2 might be the D (6 bases). Germline loops: CDR1 LGHDT, CDR2 YNNKEL (reference sequence). The CDR3 is 13 residues long. V was clipped by 0 bases and J by 6 bases, with 9 bases between them. The CDR3 DNA reads TGTGCCAGCAGCCAAGAGGAGGGCCTCGAGCAGTACTTC. It translates to CASSQEEGLEQYF.

This clonotype was detected many times. V is TRBV7-9 and J is TRBJ1-1; D is ambiguous. The V end was cut by 7 bases, the J end by 6 bases, with 9 bases between. This CDR3 is built from 11 residues. Germline V gene data show CDR1 as SEHNR and CDR2 as FQNEAQ (reference sequence). The CDR3 region has the DNA TGTGCCAGCACCCCCTGGGCTGAAGCTTTCTTT. It encodes CASTPWAEAFF.

This clonotype appeared a few times. The chain links TRBV4-2 to TRBJ1-2; no definite D call. The CDR3 runs 14 residues. V lost 0 bases and J lost 6, with 11 bases in between. Germline CDR1 is LGHNA and CDR2 is YNFKEQ. CDR3 coding DNA: TGTGCCAGCAGCCAAGACGGTTACAGAAATGGCTACACCTTC. Encoded protein: CASSQDGYRNGYTF.

The CDR3 here is CASSLGATGINTEAFF. Here the CDR3 DNA reads TGTGCCAGCAGTTTAGGGGCTACAGGGATAAACACTGAAGCTTTCTTT. This chain joins TRBV12-3 or TRBV12-4 and TRBJ1-1; D perhaps matches TRBD1 (6 bases). CDR3 length: 16 amino acids. V lost 1 base, J lost 2 bases, and 14 bases lay in between.

There are many counts of this clonotype. The chain has TRBV29-1 and TRBJ1-5, with a weak D call TRBD1 (6 bases). Germline CDR1 is SQVTM and CDR2 is ANQGSEA. V lost 6 bases and J 11 bases, leaving 20 bases between the germline ends. The CDR3 extends over 13 amino acids. This CDR3 reads CSVKTAGESAQHF. The DNA of the CDR3 is TGCAGCGTCAAAACTGCAGGGGAATCAGCCCAGCATTTT. Using reference TRBV29-1 and TRBJ1-5 for the parts outside the CDR3, the full variable domain is SAVISQKPSRDICQRGTSLTIQCQVDSQVTMMFWYRQQPGQSLTLIATANQGSEATYESGFVIDKFPISRPNLTFSTLTVSNMSPEDSSIYLCSVKTAGESAQHFGDGTRLSIL.

This clonotype appeared a few times. The rearrangement uses TRBV7-3 and TRBJ2-5; the D call may be TRBD1 or TRBD2 (6 bases each). Between the trimmed V and J ends, which lost 2 bases and 0 bases, there was a span of 10 bases. This CDR3 is built from 15 residues. The germline gives CDR1 SGHTA, CDR2 FQGTGA. CDR3 nucleotide sequence: TGTGCCAGCAGCTTATCGGGGGCTTACCAAGAGACCCAGTACTTC. Its protein product is CASSLSGAYQETQYF.

At least ten counts were recorded for this clonotype. The germline gene is not matched at one end of the junction; a read error may be the cause. The rearrangement joins TRBV20-1 to TRBJ2-5, with D perhaps assigned TRBD1 or TRBD2 (5 bases each). Germline assignment: CDR1 DFQATT and CDR2 SNEGSKA (reference sequence). The CDR3 runs 13 residues. CDR3 DNA: TGCAGTGCTGGAGAGGGGTCCCAAGAGACCCAGTACTTC. It codes for CSAGEGSQETQYF.

This clonotype was seen ten or more times. This sequence joins TRBV20-1 and TRBJ1-3; TRBD1 is a possible D gene (6 bases). Between the trimmed V and J ends, which lost 0 bases and 2 bases, there was a span of 11 bases. The CDR3 loop spans 15 amino acids. In germline, CDR1 is DFQATT, CDR2 SNEGSKA (reference sequence). This CDR3 reads CSARDSGAAGNTIYF. CDR3 nucleotides: TGCAGTGCTAGAGATTCGGGGGCAGCTGGAAACACCATATATTTT.

The table lists this clonotype with many counts. The V call is TRBV7-8, the J call TRBJ2-3; 10 positions agree with TRBD2. The germline gives CDR1 SGHVS, CDR2 FQNEAQ. The CDR3 totals 16 residues. V gave up 6 bases and J gave up 4 bases; unmatched junction bases: 10. The CDR3 region has the DNA TGTGCCAGCAGACAGAAGCGGGAGGGGGGTCCAGATACGCAGTATTTT. Translated, it gives CASRQKREGGPDTQYF.

This clonotype was found a few times. The gene calls are TRBV7-9 and TRBJ2-3, with 11 bases lining up with TRBD2. The germline gives CDR1 SEHNR, CDR2 FQNEAQ (reference sequence). V dropped 4 bases and J dropped 2; count of bases not matched to a gene: 5. There are 16 residues in the CDR3. Written as DNA, the CDR3 is TGTGCCAGCAGCTGGGGGGGACTAGCGGACACAGATACGCAGTATTTT. It codes for CASSWGGLADTDTQYF.

At least ten counts were recorded for this clonotype. The chain recombines TRBV5-4 with TRBJ2-5, with D maybe TRBD1 (6 bases). The germline V and J ends were trimmed by 4 bases and 2 bases, with 12 bases remaining between them. This CDR3 contains 14 residues. The V gene's germline CDR1 is SGHNT and CDR2 YYREEE (reference sequence). CDR3 amino acids: CASSTGTRQETQYF. The CDR3 DNA sequence: TGTGCCAGCAGCACCGGGACACGACAAGAGACCCAGTACTTC.

This clonotype came up many times. This chain connects TRBV7-2 to TRBJ1-6; the match to TRBD1 covers 7 bases. V gave up 4 bases and J gave up 14 bases; unmatched junction bases: 8. Looked up from germline, CDR1 is SGHTA and CDR2 is FQGNSA. The CDR3 extends over 13 amino acids. CDR3 loop: CASSSTGVGSLHF. The CDR3 DNA reads TGTGCCAGCAGCTCTACAGGGGTTGGATCCCTCCACTTT.

Ten or more counts support this clonotype. The chain carries TRBV12-3 or TRBV12-4 and TRBJ2-7; TRBD2 might be the D (6 bases). The CDR3 is 13 amino acids. V shed 6 bases and J shed 1 base, with 10 bases lying between them. CDR3 in amino acids: CASRLGGSYEQYF. CDR3 nucleotide sequence: TGTGCCAGCAGGCTGGGGGGTTCCTACGAGCAGTACTTC.

This clonotype was picked up many times. The CDR3 region has the DNA TGTGCCACCGGATGGGACAAAAACATTCAGTACTTC. Translating gives CATGWDKNIQYF. The rearrangement joins TRBV7-9 to TRBJ2-4; D is unresolved. Trimming left V 10 bases short and J 3 bases short, with 10 bases between. The CDR3 runs to 12 residues. The germline V gene has CDR1 SEHNR and CDR2 FQNEAQ (reference sequence).

The rearrangement joins TRBV4-2 to TRBJ2-5; 7 bases agree with TRBD2. V lost 0 bases and J lost 5; bases outside the gene matches: 3. Germline lookup yields CDR1 LGHNA and CDR2 YNFKEQ. CDR3 size: 14 residues. CDR3 region: CASSQDTGRETQYF. CDR3 in DNA: TGTGCCAGCAGCCAAGATACCGGGAGGGAGACCCAGTACTTC.

This clonotype was counted a few times. The chain joins TRBV7-2 to TRBJ2-3; D perhaps matches TRBD1 (5 bases). This CDR3 is built from 13 residues. Between the trimmed V and J ends, which lost 5 bases and 0 bases, there was a span of 6 bases. Germline V gene data show CDR1 as SGHTA and CDR2 as FQGNSA. CDR3 nucleotide sequence: TGTGCCAGCAGCCGACAGAGCACAGATACGCAGTATTTT. This codes for CASSRQSTDTQYF.

This clonotype occurred many times. The rearrangement joins TRBV4-1 to TRBJ1-2; the match to TRBD1 covers 8 bases. Losses at the gene ends were 3 bases for V and 6 bases for J; bases not matched to a gene: 9. The CDR3 runs 15 residues. Germline CDR1 MGHRA, CDR2 YSYEKL. In nucleotides, the CDR3 is TGCGCCAGCAGCCAGGGAGGACAGGGAATAGATGGCTACACCTTC. Its translation is CASSQGGQGIDGYTF.

This clonotype was counted only a few times. This rearrangement joins TRBV25-1 to TRBJ1-1, with TRBD1 matching over 7 bases. V trimming: 8 bases; J trimming: 5 bases; junction bases outside the gene matches: 11. This CDR3 is 14 amino acids long. The germline gives CDR1 MGHDK, CDR2 SYGVNS. Here the CDR3 DNA reads TGTGCCAGCGGACCCTTGACAGGGATGACTGAAGCTTTCTTT. Protein sequence: CASGPLTGMTEAFF. The full variable domain, completed using reference TRBV25-1 and TRBJ1-1, is EADIYQTPRYLVIGTGKKITLECSQTMGHDKMYWYQQDPGMELHLIHYSYGVNSTEKGDLSSESTVSRIRTEHFPLTLESARPSHTSQYLCASGPLTGMTEAFFGQGTRLTVV.

This clonotype was seen ten or more times. The chain combines TRBV20-1 with TRBJ2-1; 15 bases match TRBD2. The CDR3 is made up of 18 amino acids. V trimming: 6 bases; J trimming: 0 bases; junction bases outside the gene matches: 9. From germline, CDR1 is DFQATT and CDR2 SNEGSKA (reference sequence). The chain's CDR3 is CSAKGLAGGWSSYNEQFF. The CDR3 region has the DNA TGCAGTGCGAAGGGACTAGCGGGAGGTTGGAGCTCCTACAATGAGCAGTTCTTC.